Below are 14 T cell receptor beta chains sequenced from a single sample in a study of regulatory T cells in long-lasting Graves disease. Time point here: newly diagnosed GD, antithyroid drugs for less than 3 months. PBMC RNA served as the TCR library source. Through Arm-PCR of CDR3 regions and iRepertoire HTBI primers, TCR beta libraries were built. TCRdb fed the multiplex PCR reads into MiXCR, producing one record per CDR3 protein. The table has hundreds of thousands of distinct CDR3 sequences, about 16% seen once. These data are also associated with another study on T cells in Graves' hyperthyroidism and ophthalmopathy.

Sample: peripheral blood mononuclear cells (PBMCs), taken at new diagnosis, from a patient treated with antithyroid drugs. The receptors were sampled from a woman aged 25 to 39 with Graves disease.

This clonotype was counted at least ten times. This chain connects TRBV2 to TRBJ2-7, with D possibly TRBD1 on 6 matching bases. This CDR3 has 13 amino acids. Germline CDR1 and CDR2: SNHLY and FYNNEI. Deletions cut 6 bases from V and 2 bases from J, with 11 bases between. The CDR3 DNA sequence: TGTGCCAGCAGCAACAGGGAAACCTACGAGCAGTACTTC. Its translation: CASSNRETYEQYF.

This clonotype has ten or more counts. This sequence joins TRBV13 and TRBJ2-6; perhaps TRBD1 as D (6 bases). Trimming stripped 5 bases from V and 3 bases from J, with 11 bases between. CDR1 and CDR2 from the germline V gene are PRHDT and FYEKMQ (reference sequence). There are 15 residues in the CDR3. This CDR3 reads CASSPQGGGANVLTF. CDR3 nucleotide sequence: TGTGCCAGCAGCCCACAGGGTGGTGGGGCCAACGTCCTGACTTTC.

This clonotype occurred a few times. This chain joins TRBV29-1 and TRBJ1-2; D gene ambiguous. This CDR3 is built from 12 residues. V lost 6 bases to trimming and J lost 1 base, with 9 bases between them. CDR1 and CDR2 from the germline V gene are SQVTM and ANQGSEA. CDR3 sequence (DNA): TGCAGCGTAAGGGAAAATAACTATGGCTACACCTTC. This translates into CSVRENNYGYTF.

This clonotype was counted only a few times. The V gene is TRBV5-1, the J gene TRBJ2-5; TRBD2 aligns across 8 bases. Germline V gene data show CDR1 as SGHRS and CDR2 as YFSETQ. The CDR3 covers 15 residues. V shed 0 bases and J 2 bases; nucleotides not matched to a gene: 3. For the CDR3, the DNA is TGCGCCAGCAGCTTGGCCTCTAGCGGGCAAGAGACCCAGTACTTC. Amino acids: CASSLASSGQETQYF.

This clonotype was observed at least ten times. The chain has TRBV28 and TRBJ2-7; D tentatively fits TRBD1 or TRBD2 (6 bases each). CDR1 and CDR2 from the germline V gene are MDHEN and SYDVKM. The CDR3 contains 14 residues. The V end lost 1 base, the J end lost 3 bases, and 10 bases lay between the germline ends. This chain's CDR3 is CASSLSGGRYEQYF. DNA of the CDR3: TGTGCCAGCAGTTTATCTGGGGGGCGCTACGAGCAGTACTTC.

V is TRBV29-1 and J is TRBJ1-1; TRBD1 aligns across 12 bases. V lost 5 bases, J lost 6 bases, and 4 bases stayed unmatched. Germline V gene sequence: CDR1 SQVTM, CDR2 ANQGSEA. The CDR3 runs to 13 residues. The CDR3 here is CSVPGQGAPEAFF. CDR3 bases: TGCAGCGTTCCGGGACAGGGGGCCCCTGAAGCTTTCTTT.

Many counts were recorded for this clonotype. The chain couples TRBV28 to TRBJ1-2; 7 bases agree with TRBD1. The germline V gene has CDR1 MDHEN and CDR2 SYDVKM. V shed 6 bases and J 2 bases; nucleotides not matched to a gene: 9. The CDR3 runs 15 residues. The CDR3 DNA reads as TGTGCCAGCAGCCGACATGGGACAGCGAACTATGGCTACACCTTC. Translation: CASSRHGTANYGYTF.

The CDR3 nucleotides read TGTGCCATCAGTGGCTCAGGGAGCTCTGGGGCCAACGTCCTGACTTTC. Protein product: CAISGSGSSGANVLTF. V gene TRBV10-3 combines with J gene TRBJ2-6, with D perhaps matching TRBD1 or TRBD2 (5 bases each). The germline V gene has CDR1 ENHRY and CDR2 SYGVKD. The CDR3 consists of 16 residues. The ends were cut back, 4 bases at V and 0 bases at J, with 10 bases in the middle.

This clonotype was seen many times. V and J are TRBV30 and TRBJ2-1; TRBD2 matches 13 bases. The germline V gene has CDR1 GTSNPN and CDR2 SVGIG (reference sequence). This CDR3 comprises 16 residues. V shed 0 bases and J 10 bases; nucleotides not matched to a gene: 9. The CDR3 region is CAWSVESRLAGGEQFF. In DNA form, the CDR3 reads TGTGCCTGGAGTGTCGAATCGAGACTAGCGGGAGGCGAGCAGTTCTTC.

This clonotype was seen more than once but under ten times. The chain links TRBV4-1 to TRBJ2-7; 9 nucleotides line up with TRBD1. Germline trimming cut 2 bases from V and 4 bases from J; bases unmatched to any gene: 15. Germline-derived CDR1 and CDR2 are MGHRA and YSYEKL. The CDR3 spans 18 residues. As DNA, the CDR3 is TGCGCCAGCAGCCAAACCCCAGGCGCGGGACAGGGAAGGTACGAGCAGTACTTC. Translation: CASSQTPGAGQGRYEQYF.

The chain combines TRBV27 with TRBJ2-3; TRBD1 is a possible D gene (6 bases). The length of the CDR3 is 21 residues. The V end lost 7 bases, the J end lost 0 bases, and 32 bases lay between the germline ends. The V gene's germline CDR1 is MNHEY and CDR2 SMNVEV (reference sequence). The CDR3 coding sequence is TGTGCCAGCATCGATAGGGGGAGTGTTGAGTCGGGGAAATCTAGCACAGATACGCAGTATTTT. Its translation is CASIDRGSVESGKSSTDTQYF.

This clonotype appeared many times. The V and J genes are TRBV6-2 or TRBV6-3 and TRBJ1-5; a weak D match, TRBD1 (5 bases). V lost 6 bases to trimming and J lost 6 bases, with 15 bases between them. This CDR3 contains 14 residues. Germline assignment: CDR1 MNHEY and CDR2 SVGEGT. The CDR3 coding sequence is TGTGCCAGCAGAACAGGCGGGGTGGGTCAGCCCCAGCATTTT. The encoded protein is CASRTGGVGQPQHF.

V gene TRBV27 combines with J gene TRBJ2-7; weak D call: TRBD2 (5 bases). Looked up from germline, CDR1 is MNHEY and CDR2 is SMNVEV (reference sequence). The V gene lost 2 bases and the J gene lost 6 bases, with 14 bases spanning the gap. The CDR3 runs 14 residues. In DNA form, the CDR3 reads TGTGCCAGCAGTTTAGAAGGTCGCCGGGGCGAGCAGTACTTC. It translates to CASSLEGRRGEQYF.

Worth noting for this clonotype: This could be a read error, since a much larger clone is one nucleotide away. V is TRBV6-2 or TRBV6-3 and J is TRBJ2-1; D may be TRBD2 (6 bases). TRBJ2-7 matches the DNA end more closely, so the J call is doubtful. The V gene's germline CDR1 is MNHEY and CDR2 SVGEGT. The CDR3 is 14 residues long. The CDR3 DNA reads TGTGCCAGCCAGTTTAGCGGAAACTACAATGAGCAGTACTTC. It encodes CASQFSGNYNEQYF.